This TCR beta chain stems from a study of blood T cell repertoires in COVID-19 (dated by TCRdb to 2018 to 2021). About the full investigation: Samples covering the acute and convalescent phases of COVID-19 were provided by collaborators in the United States, Italy and Spain. The prospective study material was composed of cDNA or gDNA derived from T cells, B-cell-depleted T cells, or PBMCs. The dataset comprised deeply sampled blood TCRbeta repertoires from subjects exposed to, actively infected with, or recovered from COVID-19. A freely available public database, intended as a resource for researchers studying the immune response to SARS-CoV-2, is where the repertoires were released. Samples came from the ongoing ImmuneRACE study (first 160 participants) plus 1,254 subjects from 6 global collaborators. Sample metadata almost always included a de-identified subject ID, COVID-19 status, age in years and sex. HLA class I and class II types, where available, came from metadata supplied by the sample provider rather than from assay-based typing.

Whole blood was collected in K2EDTA tubes by collaborating institutions according to the institutions' own protocols. For TCRbeta analysis, collaborators shipped samples as frozen whole blood, isolated PBMCs, or DNA extracted from either of those sample types. Including the terminal cysteine and phenylalanine, the CDR3 comprises 15 residues. Just the 45-base CDR3 DNA is kept, in frame starting at base 1. The germline V gene encodes CDR1 SNHLY and CDR2 FYNNEI. Trimming costs V 8 bases and J 4 bases, and their ends lie 17 bases apart. On the study overall, not on this receptor specifically: How much clinical and demographic metadata was included differed by source and by participant, and the metadata was provided uncurated.

Notes on this clone: Its antigen remains unidentified. No base quality information exists; no much larger clone differs at one position.

TCRbeta CDR3 regions were amplified from genomic DNA by means of the immunoSEQ Assay, a bias-controlled multiplex PCR. On the study's bioinformatics: Within the assay, amplification of reference gene primers was used to estimate how many nucleated cells each sample contained. Sequence reads were collapsed and filtered to measure the absolute abundance of every unique TCRbeta CDR3 rearrangement. For each sample, productive Simpson clonality was calculated by taking the square root of Simpson's diversity index across productive rearrangements. Not all clones reach the TCRdb copy of this immuneACCESS table, which keeps in-frame sequences only. Checked studies attribute under half of the gap to unresolved V genes and leave the rest unexplained. The V and J calls and the clone size are those of that table, but D and trimming were determined from the DNA. This sample gives 150,000 to 200,000 clones in total; around 87% of them show up just once. Clones ranked in the top ten supply less than 3% of the sample.

The source material was peripheral blood. This sequence uses TRBV2 and TRBJ2-2; the D gene is not confidently resolved. The receptor was isolated from a man aged 35 to 55 with active or convalescent COVID-19. The DNA reads TGTGCCAGCCGCGGTCAAACCTCGGTCACCGGGGAGCTGTTTTTT. It encodes CASRGQTSVTGELFF.